This T cell receptor (beta chain) stems from a study of blood T cells in healthy people across ages. Study-wide context: About one barcoded beta molecule per two T cells came from capture by template switching.

This CDR3 spans 14 amino acids. J gave up 4 bases and V 8 bases, and 10 bases lay outside the gene matches. Looked up from germline, CDR1 is SGHTA and CDR2 is FQGTGA. It was with a sample-barcoded 5' primer and a J-beta primer mix that a second PCR of roughly 6 to 12 cycles was run. Each CDR3 protein is one row after TCRdb ran MiXCR on the 5' RACE reads. The data hold some 640,000 distinct CDR3 sequences, with 25% to 30% observed a single time. The study drew donors from healthy Caucasian individuals in Russia aged about 6 to 90. About 10 milliliters of peripheral blood were drawn from each donor into EDTA-treated tubes.

The chain joins TRBV7-3 to TRBJ1-2; 7 bases fit TRBD1. The sample comprised blood. The TCR originated in an elderly woman in good health. CDR3 nucleotides: TGTGCCAGCGGCCCGACAGGGCCTGGCTATGGCTACACCTTC. Translation: CASGPTGPGYGYTF.